This T cell receptor (beta chain) is from a study of molecular identifiers for immune sequencing clone quantification. This clonotype occurred many times. Based on a CD8+CD4-CCR7+CD45RA+ profile, naive CD8 T cells were sorted. A single record per CDR3 protein comes from TCRdb applying MiXCR to the PCR reads. Of some 680,000 distinct CDR3 sequences listed, roughly 23% are singletons. Germline lookup yields CDR1 MNHEY and CDR2 SVGAGI. The length of the CDR3 is 14 residues. Trimming stripped 2 bases from V and 4 bases from J, with 10 bases between. Material for sequencing was naive CD8+ T cells from blood, with Jurkat cell RNA spiked in. The subset here: FACS-sorted CD8+CD4-CCR7+CD45RA+ naive T cells. The J gene is TRBJ2-3, the V gene TRBV6-5; D not certain. The origin of this receptor is a human donor in good health. Some libraries in this study had Jurkat cell RNA spiked in. CDR3 region: CASSYRAYSDTQYF. The DNA for the CDR3 is TGTGCCAGCAGTTACAGGGCTTATTCAGATACGCAGTATTTT.